This T cell receptor (beta chain) emerged from a study of CD8 T cells in Susac syndrome. Reverse transcription of roughly 0.45 to 1 ug RNA was carried out with random hexamers. TCRdb reanalysed the immunoSEQ multiplex PCR reads using MiXCR and keeps one entry per CDR3 protein. The repertoire holds 100,000 to 150,000 distinct CDR3 sequences, with about 95% as singletons. Trimming took 3 bases from V and 10 from J, leaving 13 bases between them. Germline-derived CDR1 and CDR2 are SQVTM and ANQGSEA. There are 12 residues in the CDR3. Specimen: CD4+ T cells from PBMCs. The TCR originated in a human donor in good health. This chain links TRBV29-1 with TRBJ2-1; the D gene could be TRBD1 or TRBD2 (5 bases each). The CDR3 DNA is TGCAGCGTTGACCGGGACCAGAGAGAGCAGTTCTTC. Its protein is CSVDRDQREQFF.